This T cell receptor beta chain was found in a study of T cells in Graves' hyperthyroidism and ophthalmopathy. TCR beta CDR3 sequences were amplified from RNA transcripts. HTBI primers were used for first-round RT-PCR of the TCR CDR3. MiXCR, run by TCRdb on the multiplex PCR reads, gives a single entry per CDR3 protein. The table includes about 210,000 distinct CDR3 sequences, about 15% detected once. The CDR3 extends over 14 amino acids. CDR1 and CDR2 (germline): SGHRS, YFSETQ. V lost 2 bases, J lost 5 bases, and 1 base stayed unmatched. Not enrolled were patients with uncontrolled infection, other autoimmune disease, pregnancy or lactation. Diagnostic assessment was based on clinical symptoms, serum thyroxine and TRAb, thyroid ultrasound and orbital computed tomography. The study, taken as a whole, reports: Peripheral blood also featured most of the thyroid clonotypes expanded above 0.001. Model output signaled ophthalmopathy a median 6.5 months ahead of onset.

Of note for this clonotype: What it recognizes is unknown.

The sequenced sample consisted of blood. This sequence joins TRBV5-1 and TRBJ2-7; TRBD2 matches at 13 bases. The clonotype comes from a man aged 50-59 years with Graves' hyperthyroidism. This CDR3 is CASSFGLAGDEQYF. In DNA form, the CDR3 reads TGCGCCAGCAGCTTCGGACTAGCGGGAGACGAGCAGTACTTC.